The next 3 T cell receptor beta chains were all read from a single sample in a study of T cell clones after liver transplantation. The repertoire was sequenced with immunoSEQ multiplex PCR; TCRdb's copy has only in-frame clones and lacks some. Here the sample spans over 50,000 clones, about 90% being singletons. Sequences were derived from CD8+ T cells from blood, sampled 12 months after liver transplant. The source is a human patient who received a liver transplant. The T cells may come from the graft donor.

The V and J genes are TRBV9 and TRBJ2-3, with 10 bases matching TRBD2. V lost 4 bases, J lost 3 bases, and 5 bases stayed unmatched. CDR1 is SGDLS, CDR2 YYNGEE, per germline. The CDR3 runs 15 residues. The CDR3 reads CASSLAGVSTDTQYF. Here the CDR3 DNA reads TGTGCCAGCAGCCTAGCGGGAGTGAGTACAGATACGCAGTATTTT.

The chain has TRBV29-1 and TRBJ2-7; no clear D gene. Trimming left V 5 bases short and J 2 bases short, with 10 bases between. The CDR3 runs to 12 residues. The germline V gene has CDR1 SQVTM and CDR2 ANQGSEA. The DNA for the CDR3 is TGCAGCGTTCTCCCTTCTCCCTACGAGCAGTACTTC. Protein sequence: CSVLPSPYEQYF.

For this clone: This CDR3 is also generated by other DNA sequences in the sample. The CDR3 region is CASTPTGGIYEQYF. DNA for the CDR3: TGTGCCAGTACCCCGACGGGGGGCATCTACGAGCAGTACTTC. The chain links TRBV19 to TRBJ2-7; tentative D call: TRBD2 (7 bases). Trimming removed 7 bases at V and 3 bases at J, with 16 bases between. The CDR3 consists of 14 residues. CDR1 and CDR2 (germline): LNHDA, SQIVND (reference sequence). Full variable domain (rest looked up from reference TRBV19 and TRBJ2-7): DGGITQSPKYLFRKEGQNVTLSCEQNLNHDAMYWYRQDPGQGLRLIYYSQIVNDFQKGDIAEGYSVSREKKESFPLTVTSAQKNPTAFYLCASTPTGGIYEQYFGPGTRLTVT.